Reported below is one T cell receptor (beta chain). Its antigen specificity is not known. No much larger clone is present one base from it, and per-base qualities are unavailable. The sample belongs to a study of T-cell reconstitution after alpha-beta-depleted transplantation in children (dated by TCRdb to the mid-2010s). Some background on the complete study: Using TCR repertoire profiling, the study quantitatively followed how T-cell immune reconstitution unfolded in children after TCRalphabeta/CD19-depleted allogeneic hematopoietic cell transplantation. General findings and caveats noted by the study authors: About two months after transplant, the apparently early recovery of alphabetaT-cell counts reportedly depended on just several hundred clones that had expanded rapidly and came from non-depleted graft cells. The frequencies of hyperexpanded clones fell over the following months, and after one year, T-cell counts and TCRbeta diversity were mostly attributed to newly produced T cells. In some patients, the high TCRbeta diversity seen at day 60 was put down to recipient T cells and intrathymic progenitors that had survived conditioning.

The CDR3 has 13 amino acids, counting the end cysteine and phenylalanine. Only CDR3 DNA is held: 39 bases, read in frame from base 1. Reading the germline V gene (reference sequence) gives CDR1 LNHNV and CDR2 YYDKDF. Cut back by 1 base and 6 bases, the V and J ends lie 8 bases apart. The treatment or condition label here, explained by the study, means: allogeneic hematopoietic cell transplantation with graft depleted of TCRalphabeta T cells and CD19 B cells. The children who served as transplant recipients had been given grafts of TCRalphabeta/CD19-depleted allogeneic hematopoietic cells. Libraries came from PCR. TCRdb shows the sequencer as Illumina HiSeq 2500. TCR library preparation used molecular barcoding, with unique molecular identifiers applied to normalize quantification of the TCRbeta repertoire. In TCRdb, the public reads were trimmed at Q25 with fastp and aligned with MiXCR, with productive beta chains retained. Identical CDR3 protein sequences are pooled into one entry, listed with their most common genes and DNA. Across this sample there are almost 500,000 distinct CDR3 sequences, with approximately 10% seen only once. Of the sample, 2% to 2.5% is held by the ten largest clones.

The TCR comes from a child aged 2 to 15 with inherited bone marrow failure, due to receive a stem cell transplant. The sample in question was PBMCs, obtained before TCRalphabeta/CD19-depleted stem cell transplant. The V gene is TRBV15 and the J gene is TRBJ2-3; TRBD2 might be the D gene, on 5 matching bases. This receptor has the CDR3 CATSRGGLDTQYF. The nucleotide sequence is TGTGCCACCAGCAGAGGAGGGCTTGATACGCAGTATTTT.